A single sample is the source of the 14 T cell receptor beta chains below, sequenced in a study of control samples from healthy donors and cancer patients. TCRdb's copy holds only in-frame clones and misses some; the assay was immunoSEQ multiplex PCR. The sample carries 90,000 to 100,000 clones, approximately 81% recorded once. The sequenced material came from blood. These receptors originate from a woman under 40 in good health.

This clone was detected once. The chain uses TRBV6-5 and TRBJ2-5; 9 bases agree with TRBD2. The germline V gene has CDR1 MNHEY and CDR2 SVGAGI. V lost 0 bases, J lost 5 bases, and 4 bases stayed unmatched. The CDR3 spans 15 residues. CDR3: CASSYSGGGAETQYF. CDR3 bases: TGTGCCAGCAGTTACTCTGGCGGGGGGGCCGAGACCCAGTACTTC.

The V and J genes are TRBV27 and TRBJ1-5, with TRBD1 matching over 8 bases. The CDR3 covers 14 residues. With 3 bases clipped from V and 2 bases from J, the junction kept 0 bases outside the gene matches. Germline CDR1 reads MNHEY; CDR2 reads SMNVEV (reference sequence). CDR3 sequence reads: CASSLTGGNQPQHF. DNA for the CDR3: TGTGCCAGCAGTTTGACAGGGGGCAATCAGCCCCAGCATTTT.

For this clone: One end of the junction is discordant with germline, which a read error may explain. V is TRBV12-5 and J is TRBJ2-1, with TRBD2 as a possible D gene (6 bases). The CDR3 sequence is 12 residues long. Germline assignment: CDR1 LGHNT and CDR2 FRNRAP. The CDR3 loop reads CASGLVRGPGVF. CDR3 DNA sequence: TGTGCTAGTGGTTTGGTACGAGGCCCGGGGGTCTTC.

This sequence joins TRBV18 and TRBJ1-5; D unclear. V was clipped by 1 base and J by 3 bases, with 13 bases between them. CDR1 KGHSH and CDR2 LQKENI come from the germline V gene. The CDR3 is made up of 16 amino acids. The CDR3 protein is CASSPRDPLTNQPQHF. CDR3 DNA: TGTGCCAGCTCACCACGAGACCCTCTTACCAATCAGCCCCAGCATTTT.

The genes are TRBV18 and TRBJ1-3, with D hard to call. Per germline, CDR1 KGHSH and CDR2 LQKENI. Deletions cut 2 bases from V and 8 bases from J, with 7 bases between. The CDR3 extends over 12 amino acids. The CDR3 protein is CASSPGPDTIYF. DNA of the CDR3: TGTGCCAGCTCACCAGGGCCAGACACCATATATTTT.

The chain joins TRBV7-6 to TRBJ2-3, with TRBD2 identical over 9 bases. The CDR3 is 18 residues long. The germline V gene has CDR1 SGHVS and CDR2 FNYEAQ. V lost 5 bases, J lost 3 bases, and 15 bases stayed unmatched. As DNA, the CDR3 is TGTGCCAGCAGCCCCCTCGGCGGGGGGGCCGGGTTTACAGATACGCAGTATTTT. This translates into CASSPLGGGAGFTDTQYF.

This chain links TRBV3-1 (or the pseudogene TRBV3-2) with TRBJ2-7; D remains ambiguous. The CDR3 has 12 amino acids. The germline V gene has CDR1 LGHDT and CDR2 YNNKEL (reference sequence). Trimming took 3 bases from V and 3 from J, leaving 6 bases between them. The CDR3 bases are TGTGCCAGCAGCCACAATTTCTACGAGCAGTACTTC. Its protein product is CASSHNFYEQYF.

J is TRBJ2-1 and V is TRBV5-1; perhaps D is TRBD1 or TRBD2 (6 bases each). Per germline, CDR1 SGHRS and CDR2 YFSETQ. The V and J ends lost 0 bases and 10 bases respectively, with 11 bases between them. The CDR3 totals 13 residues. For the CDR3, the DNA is TGCGCCAGCAGCTTGGCGGGGGCAGAGGAGCAGTTCTTC. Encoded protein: CASSLAGAEEQFF.

CDR3 residues: CASSLVGPNYGYTF. CDR3 nucleotide sequence: TGTGCCAGCAGCTTAGTGGGACCTAACTATGGCTACACCTTC. The gene calls are TRBV7-9 and TRBJ1-2, with D tentatively TRBD1 (5 bases). Deletions cut 1 base from V and 0 bases from J, with 6 bases between. This CDR3 comprises 14 residues. Per germline, CDR1 SEHNR and CDR2 FQNEAQ (reference sequence).

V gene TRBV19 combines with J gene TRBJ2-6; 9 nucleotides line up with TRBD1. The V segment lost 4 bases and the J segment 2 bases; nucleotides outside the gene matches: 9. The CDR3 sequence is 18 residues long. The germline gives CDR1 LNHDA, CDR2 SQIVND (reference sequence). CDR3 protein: CASSSGTGNWAGANVLTF. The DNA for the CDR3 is TGTGCCAGTAGTAGCGGGACAGGGAACTGGGCTGGGGCCAACGTCCTGACTTTC.

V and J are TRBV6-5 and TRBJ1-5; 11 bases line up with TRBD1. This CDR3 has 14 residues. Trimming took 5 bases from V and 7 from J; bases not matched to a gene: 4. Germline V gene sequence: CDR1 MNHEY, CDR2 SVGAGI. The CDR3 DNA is TGTGCCAGCAGTAGGGGACAGGGGGAGCAGCCCCAGCATTTT. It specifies CASSRGQGEQPQHF.

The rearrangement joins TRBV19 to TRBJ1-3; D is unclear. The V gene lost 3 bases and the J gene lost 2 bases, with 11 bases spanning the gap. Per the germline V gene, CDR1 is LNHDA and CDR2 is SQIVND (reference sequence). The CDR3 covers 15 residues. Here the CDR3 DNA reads TGTGCCAGTAGTATTGGGGTAACTACTGGAAACACCATATATTTT. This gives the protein CASSIGVTTGNTIYF.

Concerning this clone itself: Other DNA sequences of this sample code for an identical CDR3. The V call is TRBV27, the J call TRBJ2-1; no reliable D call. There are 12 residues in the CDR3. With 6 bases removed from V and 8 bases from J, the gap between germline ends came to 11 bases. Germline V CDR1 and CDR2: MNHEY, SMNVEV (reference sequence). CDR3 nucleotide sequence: TGTGCCAGCAGCCCAGTAGGCGATGAGCAGTTCTTC. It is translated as CASSPVGDEQFF.

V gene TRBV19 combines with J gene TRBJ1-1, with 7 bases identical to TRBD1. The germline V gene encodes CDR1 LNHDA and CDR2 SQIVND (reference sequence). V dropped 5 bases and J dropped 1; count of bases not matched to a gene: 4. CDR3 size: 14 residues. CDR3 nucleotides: TGTGCCAGTAGTTTGACAGGGAAGAACACTGAAGCTTTCTTT. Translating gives CASSLTGKNTEAFF.